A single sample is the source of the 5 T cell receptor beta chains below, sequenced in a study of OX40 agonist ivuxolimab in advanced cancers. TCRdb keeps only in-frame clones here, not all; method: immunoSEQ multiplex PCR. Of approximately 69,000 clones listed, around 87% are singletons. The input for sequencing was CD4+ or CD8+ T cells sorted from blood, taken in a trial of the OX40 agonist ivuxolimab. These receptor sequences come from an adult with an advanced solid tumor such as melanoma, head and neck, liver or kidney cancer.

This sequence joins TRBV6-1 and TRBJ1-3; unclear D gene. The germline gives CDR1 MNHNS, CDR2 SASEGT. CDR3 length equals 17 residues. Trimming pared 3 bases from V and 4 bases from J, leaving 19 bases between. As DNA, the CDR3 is TGTGCCAGCAGTGAGGGCCGCGGGGAAGGGCCGGGAAACACCATATATTTT. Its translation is CASSEGRGEGPGNTIYF.

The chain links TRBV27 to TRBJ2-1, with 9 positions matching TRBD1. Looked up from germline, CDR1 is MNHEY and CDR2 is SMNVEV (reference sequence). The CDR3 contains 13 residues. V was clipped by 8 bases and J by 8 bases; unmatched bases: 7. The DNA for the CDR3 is TGTGCCAGCCTGGGACAGGGCAGTTATGAGCAGTTCTTC. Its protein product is CASLGQGSYEQFF.

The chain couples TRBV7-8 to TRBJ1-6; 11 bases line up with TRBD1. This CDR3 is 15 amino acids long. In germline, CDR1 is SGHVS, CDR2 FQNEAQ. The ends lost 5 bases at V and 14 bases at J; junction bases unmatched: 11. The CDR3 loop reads CASSRSGTGGSTLHF. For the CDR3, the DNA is TGTGCCAGCAGCCGCTCCGGGACAGGGGGTTCGACCCTCCACTTT.

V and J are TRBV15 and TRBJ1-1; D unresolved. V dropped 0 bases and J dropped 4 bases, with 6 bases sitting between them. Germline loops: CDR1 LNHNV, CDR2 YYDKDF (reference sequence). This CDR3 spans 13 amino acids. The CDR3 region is CATSRDQSTEAFF. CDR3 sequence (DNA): TGTGCCACCAGCAGAGATCAGAGCACTGAAGCTTTCTTT.

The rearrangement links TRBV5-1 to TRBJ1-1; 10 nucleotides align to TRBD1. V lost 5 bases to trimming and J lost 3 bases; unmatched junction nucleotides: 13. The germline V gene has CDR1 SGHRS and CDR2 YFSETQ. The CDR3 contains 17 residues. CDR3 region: CASRPAGTGARDTEAFF. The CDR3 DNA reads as TGCGCCAGCAGGCCTGCCGGGACAGGGGCTCGGGACACTGAAGCTTTCTTT.